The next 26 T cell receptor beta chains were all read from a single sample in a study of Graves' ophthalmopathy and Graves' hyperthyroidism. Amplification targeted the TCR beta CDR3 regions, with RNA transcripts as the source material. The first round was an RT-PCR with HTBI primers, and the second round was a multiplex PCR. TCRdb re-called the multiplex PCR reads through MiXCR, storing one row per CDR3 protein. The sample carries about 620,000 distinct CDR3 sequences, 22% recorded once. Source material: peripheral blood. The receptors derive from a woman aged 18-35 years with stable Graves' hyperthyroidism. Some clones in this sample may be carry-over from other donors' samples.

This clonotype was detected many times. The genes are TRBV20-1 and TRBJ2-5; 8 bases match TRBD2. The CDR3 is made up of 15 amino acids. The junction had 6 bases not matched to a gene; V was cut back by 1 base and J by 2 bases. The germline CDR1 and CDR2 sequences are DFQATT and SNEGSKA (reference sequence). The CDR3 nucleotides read TGCAGTGCTAGAGCCAGGGCTAGCGGGCAAGAGACCCAGTACTTC. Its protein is CSARARASGQETQYF.

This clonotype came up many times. CDR3 loop: CASSLGRTPGRNQPQHF. CDR3 DNA: TGTGCCAGCAGCTTAGGGCGGACTCCAGGCCGGAATCAGCCCCAGCATTTT. The V and J genes are TRBV7-2 and TRBJ1-5; D call uncertain. V was pared by 1 base and J by 4 bases, with 17 bases between. The germline V gene encodes CDR1 SGHTA and CDR2 FQGNSA. The CDR3 is made up of 17 amino acids.

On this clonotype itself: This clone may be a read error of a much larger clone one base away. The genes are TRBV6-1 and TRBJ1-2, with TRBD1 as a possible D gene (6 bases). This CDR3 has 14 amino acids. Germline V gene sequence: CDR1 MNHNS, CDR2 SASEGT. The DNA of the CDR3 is TGTGTCATCAGGGATCGGGGGCGTTGGGATGGCTACACCTTC. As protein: CVIRDRGRWDGYTF.

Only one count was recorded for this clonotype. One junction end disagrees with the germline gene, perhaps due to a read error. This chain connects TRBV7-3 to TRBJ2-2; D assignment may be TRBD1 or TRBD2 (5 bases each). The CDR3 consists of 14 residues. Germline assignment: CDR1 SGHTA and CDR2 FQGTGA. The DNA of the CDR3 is TGTGCCAGCAGCTTAGGTGTAGGGACCGGGGAGCTGTGGTTT. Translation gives CASSLGVGTGELWF.

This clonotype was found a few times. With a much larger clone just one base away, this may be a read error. CDR3 nucleotides: TGTGCCAGCCAGGACTGGGTGAACACTGAAGCTTGCTTT. Amino acid sequence: CASQDWVNTEACF. The V gene is TRBV11-2, the J gene TRBJ1-1; D remains ambiguous. CDR1 and CDR2 from the germline V gene are SGHAT and FQNNGV. There are 13 residues in the CDR3.

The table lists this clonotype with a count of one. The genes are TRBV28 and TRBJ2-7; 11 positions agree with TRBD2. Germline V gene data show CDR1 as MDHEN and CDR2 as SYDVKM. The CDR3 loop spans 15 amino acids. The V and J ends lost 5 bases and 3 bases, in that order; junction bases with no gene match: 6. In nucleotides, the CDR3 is TGTGCCAGCAGTCGACTAGCGGGAATCGTCTACGAGCAGTACTTC. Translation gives CASSRLAGIVYEQYF. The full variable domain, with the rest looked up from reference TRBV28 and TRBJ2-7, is DVKVTQSSRYLVKRTGEKVFLECVQDMDHENMFWYRQDPGLGLRLIYFSYDVKMKEKGDIPEGYSVSREKKERFSLILESASTNQTSMYLCASSRLAGIVYEQYFGPGTRLTVT.

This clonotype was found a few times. Here the CDR3 reads CASSTAREAKNIQYF. Written as DNA, the CDR3 is TGTGCCAGCAGTACGGCCCGGGAGGCCAAAAACATTCAGTACTTC. J is TRBJ2-4 and V is TRBV6-2 or TRBV6-3; D perhaps matches TRBD2 (6 bases). The CDR3 runs 15 residues. V was clipped by 5 bases and J by 1 base, with 12 bases between them. Germline V gene lookup returns CDR1 MNHEY and CDR2 SVGEGT.

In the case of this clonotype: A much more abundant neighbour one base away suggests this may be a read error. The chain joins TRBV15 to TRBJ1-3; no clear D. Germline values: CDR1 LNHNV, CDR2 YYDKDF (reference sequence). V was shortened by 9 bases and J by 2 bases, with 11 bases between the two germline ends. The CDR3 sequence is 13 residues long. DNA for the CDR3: TGTGCCACTTGGATAGGAGCTGGAAACACCATATATTTT. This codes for CATWIGAGNTIYF.

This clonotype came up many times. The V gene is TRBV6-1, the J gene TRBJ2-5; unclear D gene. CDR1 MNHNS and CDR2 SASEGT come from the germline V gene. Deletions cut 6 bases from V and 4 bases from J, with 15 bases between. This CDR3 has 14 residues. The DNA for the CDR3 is TGTGCCAGCAGAGAACCCACCTCTCGAGAGACCCAGTACTTC. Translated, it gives CASREPTSRETQYF.

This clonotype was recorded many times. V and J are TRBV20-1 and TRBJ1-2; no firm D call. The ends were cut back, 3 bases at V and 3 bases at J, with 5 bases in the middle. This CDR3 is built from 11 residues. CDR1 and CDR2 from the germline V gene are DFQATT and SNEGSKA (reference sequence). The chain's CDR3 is CSARKDYGYTF. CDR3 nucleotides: TGCAGTGCTAGGAAGGACTATGGCTACACCTTC.

Here the CDR3 reads CASSEGDILYSYEQYF. In nucleotides, the CDR3 is TGTGCCAGCAGTGAAGGGGACATCCTTTATTCCTACGAGCAGTACTTC. This chain uses TRBV2 with TRBJ2-7; the D gene is possibly TRBD1 (6 bases). Germline-derived CDR1 and CDR2 are SNHLY and FYNNEI. V lost 1 base, J lost 1 base, and 14 bases lay in between. CDR3 length equals 16 residues.

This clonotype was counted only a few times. CDR3 loop: CATSDRTGGTYEQYF. The DNA for the CDR3 is TGTGCCACCAGTGATCGGACAGGGGGCACCTACGAGCAGTACTTC. The chain is built from TRBV24-1 and TRBJ2-7, with 11 nucleotides matching TRBD1. Trimming cost V 3 bases and J 2 bases; bases outside gene matches: 2. The germline V gene encodes CDR1 KGHDR and CDR2 SFDVKD. CDR3 length: 15 amino acids.

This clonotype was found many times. As DNA, the CDR3 is TGTGCCAGCAGTTCCTCGGACAGGATCTCTGGAAACACCATATATTTT. Translating gives CASSSSDRISGNTIYF. V gene TRBV28 combines with J gene TRBJ1-3; 7 bases align to TRBD1. The CDR3 contains 16 residues. CDR1 is MDHEN and CDR2 is SYDVKM in the germline V gene. Trimming took 4 bases from V and 0 from J; bases not matched to a gene: 6.

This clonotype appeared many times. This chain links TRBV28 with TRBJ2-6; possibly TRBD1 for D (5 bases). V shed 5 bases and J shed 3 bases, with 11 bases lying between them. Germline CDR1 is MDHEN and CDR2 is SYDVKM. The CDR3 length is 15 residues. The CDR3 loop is CASSIGARGANVLTF. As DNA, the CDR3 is TGTGCCAGCAGTATTGGGGCGCGTGGGGCCAACGTCCTGACTTTC.

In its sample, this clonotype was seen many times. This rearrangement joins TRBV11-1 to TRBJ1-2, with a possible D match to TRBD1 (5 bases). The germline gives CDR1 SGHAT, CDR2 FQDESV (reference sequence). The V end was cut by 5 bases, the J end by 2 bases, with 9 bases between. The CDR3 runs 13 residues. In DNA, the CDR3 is TGTGCCAGCAGCCGGGACCAGAACTATGGCTACACCTTC. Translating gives CASSRDQNYGYTF.

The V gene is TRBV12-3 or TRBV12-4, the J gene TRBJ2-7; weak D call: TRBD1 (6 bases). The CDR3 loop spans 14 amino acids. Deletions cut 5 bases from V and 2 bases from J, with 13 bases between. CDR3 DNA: TGTGCCAGCAGTGAGTACAGGGCGGCCTACGAGCAGTACTTC. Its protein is CASSEYRAAYEQYF.

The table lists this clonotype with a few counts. This CDR3 reads CASSILAGVGNEQFF. DNA of the CDR3: TGTGCCAGTAGTATACTAGCGGGAGTAGGAAATGAGCAGTTCTTC. This chain connects TRBV19 to TRBJ2-1, with 10 positions matching TRBD2. The CDR3 consists of 15 residues. V lost 2 bases and J lost 7; bases outside the gene matches: 5. CDR1 and CDR2 from the germline V gene are LNHDA and SQIVND (reference sequence). Looking up the rest from reference TRBV19 and TRBJ2-1 gives the full variable domain: DGGITQSPKYLFRKEGQNVTLSCEQNLNHDAMYWYRQDPGQGLRLIYYSQIVNDFQKGDIAEGYSVSREKKESFPLTVTSAQKNPTAFYLCASSILAGVGNEQFFGPGTRLTVL.

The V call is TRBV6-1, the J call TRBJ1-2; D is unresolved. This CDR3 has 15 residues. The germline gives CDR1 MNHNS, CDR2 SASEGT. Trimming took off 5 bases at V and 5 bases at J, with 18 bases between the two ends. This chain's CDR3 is CASSTPLGGRYGYTF. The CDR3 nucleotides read TGTGCCAGCAGTACCCCGTTGGGCGGTCGGTATGGCTACACCTTC.

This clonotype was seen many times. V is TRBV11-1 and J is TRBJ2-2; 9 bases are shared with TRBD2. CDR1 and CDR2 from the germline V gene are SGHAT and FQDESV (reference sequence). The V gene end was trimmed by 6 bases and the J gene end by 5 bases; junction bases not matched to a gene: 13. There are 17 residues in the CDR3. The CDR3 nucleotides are TGTGCCAGCAGTGGCGACGTAGCGGGAGATAAAACCGGGGAGCTGTTTTTT. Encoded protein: CASSGDVAGDKTGELFF.

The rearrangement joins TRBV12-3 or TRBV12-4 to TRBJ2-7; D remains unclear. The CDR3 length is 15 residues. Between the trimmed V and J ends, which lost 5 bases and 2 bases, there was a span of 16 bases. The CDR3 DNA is TGTGCCAGCAGTGTAGGTGAGGACCCCACCTACGAGCAGTACTTC. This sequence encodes CASSVGEDPTYEQYF.

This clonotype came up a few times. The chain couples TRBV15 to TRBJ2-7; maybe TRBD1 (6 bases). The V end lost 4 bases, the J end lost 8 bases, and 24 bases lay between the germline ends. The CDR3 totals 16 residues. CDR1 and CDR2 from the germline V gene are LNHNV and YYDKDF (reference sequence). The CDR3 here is CATSKLQGEDLRQQYF. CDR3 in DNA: TGTGCCACCAGCAAGTTACAGGGTGAGGACTTACGGCAGCAGTACTTC.

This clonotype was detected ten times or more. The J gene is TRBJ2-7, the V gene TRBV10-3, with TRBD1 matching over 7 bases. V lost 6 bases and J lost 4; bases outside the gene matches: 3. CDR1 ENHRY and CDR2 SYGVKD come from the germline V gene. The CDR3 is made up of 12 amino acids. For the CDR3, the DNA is TGTGCCATCAGAGACAGGGCTTACGAGCAGTACTTC. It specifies CAIRDRAYEQYF.

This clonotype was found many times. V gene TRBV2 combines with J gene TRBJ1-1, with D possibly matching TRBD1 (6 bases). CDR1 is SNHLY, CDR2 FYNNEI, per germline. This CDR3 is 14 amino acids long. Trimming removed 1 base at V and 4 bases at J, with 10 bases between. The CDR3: CASSEGGAITEAFF. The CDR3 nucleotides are TGTGCCAGCAGTGAAGGGGGGGCGATCACTGAAGCTTTCTTT.

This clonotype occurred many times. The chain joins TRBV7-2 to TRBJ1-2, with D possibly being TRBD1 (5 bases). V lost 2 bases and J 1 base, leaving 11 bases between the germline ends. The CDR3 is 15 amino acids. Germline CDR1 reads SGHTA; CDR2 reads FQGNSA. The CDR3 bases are TGTGCCAGCAGCTTATGGGGCTCGAGTAACTATGGCTACACCTTC. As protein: CASSLWGSSNYGYTF.

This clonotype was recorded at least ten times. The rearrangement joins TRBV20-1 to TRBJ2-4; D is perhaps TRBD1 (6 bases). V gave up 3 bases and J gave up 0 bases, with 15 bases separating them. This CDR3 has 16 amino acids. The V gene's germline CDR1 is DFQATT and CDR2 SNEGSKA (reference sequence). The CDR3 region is CSARLQGIRAKNIQYF. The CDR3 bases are TGCAGTGCTAGGTTACAGGGAATAAGAGCCAAAAACATTCAGTACTTC.

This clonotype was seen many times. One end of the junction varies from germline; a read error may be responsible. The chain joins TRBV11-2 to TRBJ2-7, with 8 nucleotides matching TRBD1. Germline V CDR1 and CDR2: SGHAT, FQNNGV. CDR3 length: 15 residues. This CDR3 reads CASGLWGTGSNEQYF. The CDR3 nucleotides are TGTGCCAGCGGCCTGTGGGGGACAGGCTCCAACGAGCAGTACTTC.